Here is one T cell receptor (beta chain) with its context. This sample's TCRbeta library carried unique molecular identifier barcodes. TCRdb reprocessed the PCR reads with MiXCR, giving one entry per CDR3 protein. The sample consists of 420,000 or so distinct CDR3 sequences, approximately 11% of them appearing once. The data derive from a study of T-cell reconstitution after alpha-beta-depleted transplantation in children. Looked up from germline, CDR1 is SGHTA and CDR2 is FQGTGA. With 4 bases removed from V and 5 bases from J, the gap between germline ends came to 18 bases. The CDR3 sequence is 16 residues long.

The sequence derives from a human donor who donated a stem cell graft to a child with acute myeloid leukemia. This specimen was PBMCs from the stem cell graft donor, taken from the stem cell graft. The chain links TRBV7-3 to TRBJ2-1, with TRBD2 as a possible D gene (5 bases). Here the CDR3 reads CASSWSGPRADNEQFF. The CDR3 DNA sequence: TGTGCCAGCAGCTGGTCCGGGCCGAGGGCCGACAATGAGCAGTTCTTC.